This TCR beta chain was recorded in a study of shared clonotypes between healthy human individuals (dated by TCRdb to 2018 to 2020). In terms of the full investigation: The cohort included three men and a couple of women between 18 and 49 years of age. To estimate repertoire size and how much clonotypes are shared between individuals, the study performed deep sequencing of blood TCR repertoires from roughly five healthy adults. Each donor's leukapheresis produced roughly between about 0.9 and 9.5 billion PBMCs. To increase sequencing depth and limit assay-specific biases, TCR repertoire library preparation and sequencing were carried out by different laboratories using diverse techniques. For each donor, CD4 naive and CD4 memory were each given three plates, CD8 naive was given two plates, and CD8 memory was given one plate. Overall study results and their limits: Even with the large sequencing depth, rarefaction of the sorted-subset datasets indicated that sequencing was incomplete. Based on pairwise subsampling, the degree of clonotype sharing among donors was expected to be affected by sequencing depth. Because the study included only a small number of donors, the genetic and exposure-history diversity represented was limited. Only blood was sampled, and tissue TCR repertoires likely differ from those in blood. Compared with non-shared clonotypes, the clonotypes found in all four sorted-subset donors had higher generation probabilities. Sharing across a few donors was observed for about 5% of naive CD4, under 4% of naive CD8, about 2.5% of memory CD4, and 0.4% of memory CD8 clonotypes. Estimated clonotype richness was generally larger for naive than for memory subsets.

Donors were healthy HIV-negative adults with no recently reported acute infections or vaccinations. All donors were Caucasian adults living in Nashville, Tennessee, USA. CD4+ T cells were enriched by magnetic negative selection, after which naive cells were positively selected on CD45RA and the negative fraction was taken as the memory subset. Blood was obtained by leukapheresis, after which PBMCs were separated by Ficoll-Histopaque density gradient centrifugation and cryopreserved in liquid nitrogen vapor phase. Purity and quantity of every magnetically sorted T cell population were checked by analytical flow cytometry. Genomic DNA was isolated from every sorted fraction and measured by UV absorbance on a Nanodrop 2000c. V and J lose 4 bases and 2 bases, and a span of 12 bases separates them. The CDR3 has 14 amino acids, counting the end cysteine and phenylalanine. The retained sequence is limited to the CDR3, 42 bases, with the frame set at the first base. CDR1 and CDR2 (SGHRS, YFSETQ) derive from the germline V gene.

Using the deep immunoSEQ assay, multiplex PCR amplified TCR CDR3 regions from genomic DNA. Extracted genomic DNA from each cell subset was distributed evenly across all wells of several immunoSEQ 96-well plates, and each plate was treated as a replicate. For sorted subsets, about 220 ng of genomic DNA, equivalent to around 29,000 T cell genomes, went into each replicate PCR. Purified libraries were quantified with a Qubit 3.0 fluorometer, sized on a Bioanalyzer 2100, and re-quantified with the KAPA Library Quantification kit. Every immunoSEQ 96-well plate was sequenced on a dedicated single-read 150-cycle Illumina NextSeq 550 flow cell. The source study handled its data this way. Because the immunoSEQ output included only junctional sequences and no quality scores, the filtering could not be the same as the filtering used for full-length reads. To assign V/J genes and CDR3, sequences were annotated using PyIR, a Python wrapper for IgBLAST v1.9, with IMGT germline references. Reads were removed for weak V/J assignments (E-value above 1e-6), missing CDR3, stop codons, out-of-frame junctions, or ambiguous translated residues. V3J clonotypes were defined as sequences sharing an identical inferred V gene, J gene, and CDR3 amino acid sequence. Percentage overlap between repertoires was computed as shared unique clonotypes divided by the size of the smaller repertoire. Three approaches were used to assess repertoire richness: RTK rarefaction, the Chao1 estimator, and Recon v2.1 estimates of unobserved clonotypes. Generation probabilities were computed with OLGA for all TCRbeta clonotypes obtained by the gDNA method from a few donors. The table was pulled from immuneACCESS by TCRdb, which kept in-frame rearrangements only. Such tables lose some clones; where checked, under half of the loss comes from unresolved V genes, and the rest has no known cause. That table is the source of V, J and clone size, and D and trimming were worked out from the DNA. The table for this sample lists some 1 million clones; approximately 72% of them were counted only once. Jointly, the top ten make up 1.4% to 1.5% of the sample.

About this clone: What this receptor recognizes is not known. Base qualities are not provided; no much larger clone lies one nucleotide away. Different DNA sequences within this sample yield the same CDR3.

This TCR was recovered from a man in his late teens or twenties in good health. This chain joins TRBV5-1 to TRBJ2-5; TRBD1 is a weak D gene call, 5 bases matching. Material: memory CD4+ T cells sorted from blood. This specimen's cell subset or site label, per the study, means: CD45RA-negative fraction. The CDR3 is CASSVGQPQETQYF. Here is the DNA: TGCGCCAGCAGCGTAGGACAACCTCAAGAGACCCAGTACTTC.